The rows below give T cell receptor beta chains drawn from one sample of a study of blood T cell repertoires in COVID-19. Here immunoSEQ multiplex PCR was the method, and the copy in TCRdb shows in-frame clones only, minus some. This table holds 70,000 to 100,000 clones, about 71% found once. Sequenced material: peripheral blood. Source of these receptors: a woman aged 50 to 60 with acute or convalescent COVID-19. CDR3s include the opening cysteine and the closing phenylalanine or tryptophan. Each record gives: J gene, V gene, CDR3 protein.

J: TRBJ2-7; V: TRBV12-3/TRBV12-4; CDR3: CASSLGGLQYF
J: TRBJ1-5; V: TRBV6-6; CDR3: CASTDRGNNQPQHF
J: TRBJ2-6; V: TRBV2; CDR3: CASSLRETSSSGANVLTF
J: TRBJ1-2; V: TRBV6-5; CDR3: CASSSTGSTYGYTF
J: TRBJ2-1; V: TRBV4-3; CDR3: CASSLGRAQGWNEQFF
J: TRBJ1-4; V: TRBV20-1; CDR3: CSASDAAGPKEKLFF
J: TRBJ1-1; V: TRBV2; CDR3: CASSARQGDTEAFF
J: TRBJ2-1; V: TRBV7-3; CDR3: CASSLIARLGTSGGPSSYNEQFF
J: TRBJ2-7; V: TRBV6-5; CDR3: CASRALLQGSYEQYF
J: TRBJ2-2; V: TRBV12-3/TRBV12-4; CDR3: CASSLDESGELFF
J: TRBJ1-6; V: TRBV7-8; CDR3: CASSLSGTERSPLHF
J: TRBJ2-7; V: TRBV7-8; CDR3: CASSLAGTYEQYF
J: TRBJ1-6; V: TRBV18; CDR3: CASSSSGTGVSSPLHF
J: TRBJ1-2; V: TRBV4-2; CDR3: CASSPRAGTYGYTF
J: TRBJ1-6; V: TRBV7-8; CDR3: CASSSRTGGGHSPLHF
J: TRBJ2-4; V: TRBV2; CDR3: CASSEPTGLGAKNIQYF
J: TRBJ2-7; V: TRBV28; CDR3: CASSPTGPLSYEQYF
J: TRBJ2-7; V: TRBV5-5; CDR3: CASSRDRGPYEQYF
J: TRBJ2-5; V: TRBV4-1; CDR3: CASSQDLANQETQYF
J: TRBJ1-4; V: TRBV5-8; CDR3: CASSPGQSPMSRNEKLFF
J: TRBJ1-3; V: TRBV10-3; CDR3: CAISRDSISGNTIYF
J: TRBJ2-7; V: TRBV11-2; CDR3: CASSFNQGLTYEQYF
J: TRBJ2-1; V: TRBV5-6; CDR3: CASSSRGGTGGDEQFF
J: TRBJ2-2; V: TRBV5-1; CDR3: CASSGRGANTGELFF
J: TRBJ1-2; V: TRBV10-3; CDR3: CAIGTGEYYGYTF
J: TRBJ1-6; V: TRBV7-8; CDR3: CASSSPGQLNSPLHF
J: TRBJ2-5; V: TRBV18; CDR3: CASSPSSGGSEKTQYF
J: TRBJ2-3; V: TRBV5-4; CDR3: CASSRDRGLDTQYF
J: TRBJ2-5; V: TRBV7-2; CDR3: CASSPTVVTRLAGQETQYF
J: TRBJ1-6; V: TRBV5-1; CDR3: CASRKDRGQSPLHF
J: TRBJ1-5; V: TRBV7-2; CDR3: CASSFSSGDQPQHF
J: TRBJ1-2; V: TRBV7-2; CDR3: CASSLDNENYGYTF
J: TRBJ2-5; V: TRBV3-1/TRBV3-2; CDR3: CASSQEVVAGEEETQYF
J: TRBJ1-2; V: TRBV28; CDR3: CASSILDSYGYTF
J: TRBJ2-5; V: TRBV9; CDR3: CASSVGTVPHQETQYF
J: TRBJ2-3; V: TRBV7-8; CDR3: CASSLILAAGDTQYF
J: TRBJ2-1; V: TRBV5-6; CDR3: CASSLGALADISYNEQFF
J: TRBJ1-1; V: TRBV6-1; CDR3: CASSDPGGRTEAFF
J: TRBJ1-2; V: TRBV19; CDR3: CASSIDSGQGPGRGYTF
J: TRBJ1-2; V: TRBV16; CDR3: CASSQSGPRGLSYTF
J: TRBJ1-3; V: TRBV30; CDR3: CAWIQGPGGTIYF
J: TRBJ1-5; V: TRBV28; CDR3: CASQGDNQPQHF
J: TRBJ2-5; V: TRBV9; CDR3: CASSVNRGFSQETQYF
J: TRBJ1-2; V: TRBV5-4; CDR3: CASSFTGTQAGYTF
J: TRBJ1-6; V: TRBV9; CDR3: CASSGTDNSPLHF
J: TRBJ1-4; V: TRBV7-9; CDR3: CASSWTGKEEKLFF